This T cell receptor (beta chain) emerged from a study of blood T cell repertoires in COVID-19 (dated by TCRdb to 2019 to 2021). In the study overall: The collaborator samples originated in the United States, Italy and Spain and spanned the acute and convalescent phases of COVID-19. The material from the prospective study consisted of cDNA or gDNA derived from T cells, B-cell-depleted T cells, or PBMCs. The dataset comprised deeply sampled blood TCRbeta repertoires from subjects exposed to, actively infected with, or recovered from COVID-19. The repertoires were made available in a free public database intended to serve as a resource for research on the immune response to SARS-CoV-2. The samples were drawn from the first 160 participants of the ongoing ImmuneRACE study and from 1,254 subjects provided by 6 global collaborators. Sample metadata almost always included a de-identified subject ID, COVID-19 status, age in years and sex. Where available, HLA class I and class II types were taken from metadata supplied by the sample provider and were not determined by assay-based typing.

Spanning cysteine to phenylalanine, the CDR3 consists of 14 amino acids. Only the CDR3 DNA is retained, 42 bases long and in frame from the first base. The V end loses 11 bases and the J end loses 7 bases, and a stretch of 23 bases separates them. The CDR1 and CDR2 encoded by the germline V gene are SNHLY and FYNNEI. This clone was seen a handful of times. Its antigen is still unknown. Base-call qualities are not available, and no considerably larger clone is one nucleotide away. The immunoSEQ Assay, a bias-controlled multiplex PCR, was used to amplify TCRbeta CDR3 regions from genomic DNA. From the authors' description of their analysis: Within the assay, amplification of reference gene primers was used to estimate how many nucleated cells each sample contained. To quantify the absolute abundance of each unique TCRbeta CDR3 rearrangement, sequence reads were collapsed and filtered. For each sample, productive Simpson clonality was calculated by taking the square root of Simpson's diversity index across productive rearrangements. TCRdb retrieved this table from immuneACCESS and kept in-frame rearrangements only. Not all clones are present; in checked studies, unresolved V genes account for under half, and no reason is known for the remainder. The V and J calls and clone size were taken over from that table, and D and trimming were inferred from the DNA. The sample records 150,000 or so clones, 80% to 85% of which are singletons. 3.5% to 4.5% of the sample is taken by the ten largest.

Each collaborating institution followed its own protocols to collect whole blood in K2EDTA tubes. For TCRbeta analysis, collaborators shipped samples in one of three forms: frozen whole blood, isolated PBMCs, or DNA extracted from either of those sample types. What the authors observed across the whole study: The amount of clinical and demographic metadata varied by source and participant and was provided uncurated.

Sequenced: peripheral blood. This TCR was recovered from a woman aged 60-75 years with acute or convalescent COVID-19. The sequence joins TRBV2 to TRBJ2-5; TRBD1 is a weak D gene call, 7 bases matching. The CDR3 region has the sequence CAGGSGGRGGTQYF. The nucleotide sequence is given as TGTGCCGGGGGGTCAGGGGGACGTGGTGGGACCCAGTACTTC.